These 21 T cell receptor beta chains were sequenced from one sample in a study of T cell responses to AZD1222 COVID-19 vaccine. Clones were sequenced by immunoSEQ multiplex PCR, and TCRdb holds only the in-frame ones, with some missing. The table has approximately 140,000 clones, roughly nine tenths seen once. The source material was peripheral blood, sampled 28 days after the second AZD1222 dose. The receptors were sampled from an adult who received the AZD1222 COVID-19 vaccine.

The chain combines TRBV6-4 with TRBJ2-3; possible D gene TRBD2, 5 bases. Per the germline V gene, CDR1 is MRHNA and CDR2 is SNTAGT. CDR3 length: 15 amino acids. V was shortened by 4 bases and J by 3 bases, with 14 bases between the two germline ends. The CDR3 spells CASSVEGVGTDTQYF. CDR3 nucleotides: TGTGCCAGCAGTGTTGAGGGAGTGGGGACAGATACGCAGTATTTT.

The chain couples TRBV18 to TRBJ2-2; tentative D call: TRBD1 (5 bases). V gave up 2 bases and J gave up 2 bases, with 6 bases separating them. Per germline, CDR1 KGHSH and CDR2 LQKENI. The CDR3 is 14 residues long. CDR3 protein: CASSPTGNTGELFF. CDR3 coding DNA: TGTGCCAGCTCACCAACAGGAAACACCGGGGAGCTGTTTTTT.

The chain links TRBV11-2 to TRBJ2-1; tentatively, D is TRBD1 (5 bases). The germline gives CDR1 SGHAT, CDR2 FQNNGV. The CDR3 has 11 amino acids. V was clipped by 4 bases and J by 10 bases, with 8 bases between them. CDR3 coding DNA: TGTGCCAGCAGCTCCAGGGAAGAGCAGTTCTTC. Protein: CASSSREEQFF.

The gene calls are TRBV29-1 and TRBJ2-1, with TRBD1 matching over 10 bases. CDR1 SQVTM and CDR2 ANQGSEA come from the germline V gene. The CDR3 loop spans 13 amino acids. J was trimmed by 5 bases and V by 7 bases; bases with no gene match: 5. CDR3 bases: TGCAGCGCCGACAGGGGGCTAAACAATGAGCAGTTCTTC. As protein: CSADRGLNNEQFF.

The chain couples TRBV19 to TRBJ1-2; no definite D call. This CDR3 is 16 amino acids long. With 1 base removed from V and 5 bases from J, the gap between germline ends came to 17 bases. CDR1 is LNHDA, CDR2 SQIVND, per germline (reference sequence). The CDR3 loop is CASSIVGAMGIYGYTF. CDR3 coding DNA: TGTGCCAGTAGTATAGTCGGAGCTATGGGGATTTATGGCTACACCTTC.

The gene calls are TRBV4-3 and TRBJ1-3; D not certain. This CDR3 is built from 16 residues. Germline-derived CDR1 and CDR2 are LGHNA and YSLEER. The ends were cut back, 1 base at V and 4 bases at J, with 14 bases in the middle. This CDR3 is CASSQATAGSGNTIYF. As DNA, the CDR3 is TGCGCCAGCAGCCAAGCGACCGCGGGGTCAGGAAACACCATATATTTT.

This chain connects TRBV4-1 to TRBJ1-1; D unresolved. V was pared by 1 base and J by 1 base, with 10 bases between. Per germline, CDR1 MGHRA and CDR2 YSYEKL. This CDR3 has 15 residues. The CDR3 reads CASSQAQGSNTEAFF. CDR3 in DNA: TGCGCCAGCAGCCAAGCTCAAGGCTCGAACACTGAAGCTTTCTTT.

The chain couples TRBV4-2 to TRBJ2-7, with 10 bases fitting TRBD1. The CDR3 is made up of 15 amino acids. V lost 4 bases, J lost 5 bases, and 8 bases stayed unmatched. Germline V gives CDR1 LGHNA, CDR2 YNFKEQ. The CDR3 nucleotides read TGTGCCAGCAGCCGGCCGGGACAGGGGTTCCACGAGCAGTACTTC. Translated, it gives CASSRPGQGFHEQYF.

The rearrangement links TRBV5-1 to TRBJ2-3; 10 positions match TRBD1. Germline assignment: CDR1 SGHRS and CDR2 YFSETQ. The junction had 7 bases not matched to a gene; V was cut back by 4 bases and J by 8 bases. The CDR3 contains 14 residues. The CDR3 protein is CASSVGTGEGTQYF. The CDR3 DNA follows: TGCGCCAGCAGCGTCGGGACAGGGGAGGGTACGCAGTATTTT.

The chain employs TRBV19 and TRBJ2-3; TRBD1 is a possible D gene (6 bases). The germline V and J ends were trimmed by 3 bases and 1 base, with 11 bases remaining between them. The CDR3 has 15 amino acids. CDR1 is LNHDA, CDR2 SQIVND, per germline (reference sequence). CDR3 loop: CASSIVGAGTDTQYF. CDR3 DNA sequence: TGTGCCAGTAGTATCGTGGGGGCGGGCACAGATACGCAGTATTTT.

The CDR3 loop reads CASSFSVWTGETYEQYF. CDR3 bases: TGTGCCAGCAGTTTCTCAGTTTGGACAGGAGAGACCTACGAGCAGTACTTC. V is TRBV28 and J is TRBJ2-7, with 7 bases identical to TRBD1. The germline CDR1 and CDR2 sequences are MDHEN and SYDVKM. The CDR3 runs to 17 residues. After removal of 3 bases from V and 2 bases from J, the junction contained 13 bases not matched to a gene.

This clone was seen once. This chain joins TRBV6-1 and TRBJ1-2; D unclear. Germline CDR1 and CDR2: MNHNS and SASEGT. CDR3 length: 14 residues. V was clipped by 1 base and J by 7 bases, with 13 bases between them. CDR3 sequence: CASSEDLGAGGYTF. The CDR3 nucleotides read TGTGCCAGCAGTGAAGATTTGGGCGCGGGTGGCTACACCTTC.

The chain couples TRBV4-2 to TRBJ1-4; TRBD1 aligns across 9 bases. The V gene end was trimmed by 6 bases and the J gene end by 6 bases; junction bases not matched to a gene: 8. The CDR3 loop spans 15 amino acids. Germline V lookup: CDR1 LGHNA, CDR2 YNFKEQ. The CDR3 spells CASRPHRGPHEKLFF. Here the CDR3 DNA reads TGTGCCAGCAGACCTCACAGGGGGCCTCATGAAAAACTGTTTTTT.

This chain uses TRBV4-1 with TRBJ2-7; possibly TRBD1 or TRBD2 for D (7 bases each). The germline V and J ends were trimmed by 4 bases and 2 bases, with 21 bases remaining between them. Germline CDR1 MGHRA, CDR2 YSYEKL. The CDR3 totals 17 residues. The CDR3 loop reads CASSPRGGGMGPYEQYF. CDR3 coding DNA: TGCGCCAGCAGCCCCAGGGGGGGAGGCATGGGTCCCTACGAGCAGTACTTC.

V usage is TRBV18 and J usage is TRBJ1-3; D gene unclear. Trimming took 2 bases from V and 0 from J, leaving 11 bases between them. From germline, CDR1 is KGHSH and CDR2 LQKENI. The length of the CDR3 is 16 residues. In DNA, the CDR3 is TGTGCCAGCTCACCAGGTATAGAGTCCTCTGGAAACACCATATATTTT. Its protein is CASSPGIESSGNTIYF.

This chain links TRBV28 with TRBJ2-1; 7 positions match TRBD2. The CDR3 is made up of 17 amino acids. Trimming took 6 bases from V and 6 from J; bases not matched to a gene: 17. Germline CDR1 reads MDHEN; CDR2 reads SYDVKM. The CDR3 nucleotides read TGTGCCAGCAGCCCCTCTGGGGGGGAGGGCCTTATCAATGAGCAGTTCTTC. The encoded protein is CASSPSGGEGLINEQFF.

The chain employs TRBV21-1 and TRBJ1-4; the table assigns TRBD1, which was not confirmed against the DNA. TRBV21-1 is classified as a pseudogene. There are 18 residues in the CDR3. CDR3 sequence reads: CASRTGQGVDRTNEKLFF. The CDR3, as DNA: TGTGCCAGCAGAACGGGACAGGGAGTTGACAGAACTAATGAAAAACTGTTTTTT.

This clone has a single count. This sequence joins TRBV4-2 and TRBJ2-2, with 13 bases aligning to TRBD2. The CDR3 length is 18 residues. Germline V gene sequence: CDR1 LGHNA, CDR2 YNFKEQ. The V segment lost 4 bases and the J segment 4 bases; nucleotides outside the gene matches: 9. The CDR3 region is CASSRNGLAGEGTGELFF. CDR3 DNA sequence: TGTGCCAGCAGCCGTAATGGACTAGCGGGAGAGGGCACCGGGGAGCTGTTTTTT.

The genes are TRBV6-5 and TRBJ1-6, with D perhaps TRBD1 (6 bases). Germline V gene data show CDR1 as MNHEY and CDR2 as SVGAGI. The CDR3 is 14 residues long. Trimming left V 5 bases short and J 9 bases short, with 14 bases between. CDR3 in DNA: TGTGCCAGCAGTCGAGACAGGTCGGGTTCACCCCTCCACTTT. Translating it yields CASSRDRSGSPLHF.

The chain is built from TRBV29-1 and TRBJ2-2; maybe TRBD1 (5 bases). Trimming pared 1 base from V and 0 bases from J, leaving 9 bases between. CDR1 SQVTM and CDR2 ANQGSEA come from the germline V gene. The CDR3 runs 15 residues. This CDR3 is CSVEAQGSNTGELFF. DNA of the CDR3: TGCAGCGTTGAAGCCCAGGGTTCGAACACCGGGGAGCTGTTTTTT.

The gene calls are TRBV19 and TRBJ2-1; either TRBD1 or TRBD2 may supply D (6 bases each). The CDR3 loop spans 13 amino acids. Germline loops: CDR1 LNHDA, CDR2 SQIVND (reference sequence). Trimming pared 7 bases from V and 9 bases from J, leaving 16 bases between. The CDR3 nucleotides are TGTGCCAGTAAACGAAACGGGGGCGGTGAGCAGTTCTTC. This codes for CASKRNGGGEQFF. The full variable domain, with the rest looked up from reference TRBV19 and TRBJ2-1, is DGGITQSPKYLFRKEGQNVTLSCEQNLNHDAMYWYRQDPGQGLRLIYYSQIVNDFQKGDIAEGYSVSREKKESFPLTVTSAQKNPTAFYLCASKRNGGGEQFFGPGTRLTVL.